This TCR beta chain was captured in a study of response to subunit inactivated influenza vaccine. TCRdb redid the calling of the RT-PCR reads with MiXCR, one entry per CDR3 protein. The repertoire holds about 570,000 distinct CDR3 sequences, with around 10% as singletons. In germline, CDR1 is SEHNR, CDR2 FQNEAQ (reference sequence). The trim removed 1 base at V and 2 bases at J, leaving 3 bases unmatched. The length of the CDR3 is 15 residues. This sample also belongs to another study, concerning T cells expressing NK-cell markers. That work states: Generation of TCR beta cDNA was performed by 5'RACE template switching incorporating UMIs. NKG2C+ dominant clonotype frequencies in 6 or 7 donors were roughly 1.0-8% of CD8+ T cells.

The chain combines TRBV7-9 with TRBJ1-1; TRBD1 aligns across 8 bases. The receptor comes from a man over 45 who received an inactivated influenza vaccine. The sequencing here drew on PBMCs from blood, taken on the day of vaccination. CDR3 sequence: CASSLVQGANTEAFF. The CDR3 DNA is TGTGCCAGCAGCTTAGTTCAGGGGGCAAACACTGAAGCTTTCTTT.